This T cell receptor beta chain was sequenced during a study of glioma-infiltrating T cells after dendritic cell vaccination. Overall study findings and caveats: Few patients contributed both blood and tumor specimens. No direct clonality-survival link was found; a diverse polyclonal response may matter.

Clones were read by immunoSEQ multiplex PCR, and TCRdb kept only the in-frame ones, dropping some. This sample has 99,000 or so clones, with 85% to 90% found just once. The CDR3 length is 15 residues. Germline V lookup: CDR1 SNHLY, CDR2 FYNNEI. V lost 5 bases to trimming and J lost 3 bases; unmatched junction nucleotides: 6. In the case of this clone: Antigen specificity is unknown.

Time point of the sample: after dendritic cell vaccination, including at tumor progression/relapse. PBMC were collected before vaccination, two weeks after the third vaccination, and at progression. This sequence joins TRBV2 and TRBJ1-4, with 7 bases fitting TRBD1. The receptor comes from a human donor with glioblastoma. Sequencing used blood, obtained after dendritic cell vaccination. CDR3 loop: CASSSDRAANEKLFF. For the CDR3, the DNA is TGTGCCAGCAGTTCTGACAGGGCGGCTAATGAAAAACTGTTTTTT.